This T cell receptor beta chain was sequenced in a study of T cell repertoires in cytomegalovirus infection. Study overall: Based on public TCR beta signatures, there were indications of CMV infection and of a matching HLA type.

TCRdb processed the reads anew with MiXCR; each CDR3 protein has one entry. The sample yields some 300,000 distinct CDR3 sequences, roughly a tenth seen once. Points from the study as a whole: Carriers of CMV and the relevant HLA type were discriminated by public TCR beta frequency. HLA-C-restricted CMV-specific TCR beta clonotypes were dominant in the ex vivo response.

Regarding this clonotype: The antigen is not known.

This receptor was obtained from a human donor in good health (CMV status not recorded). Some clones in this sample may be carry-over from other donors' samples. Sequencing was performed on PBMCs.

The CDR3 DNA sequence: TGTGCCAGCAGCTTAGGAGCAAGGGGCGGGGGCGGGAACACTGAAGCTTTCTTT. It encodes CASSLGARGGGGNTEAFF. The gene calls are TRBV7-2 and TRBJ1-1; possible D gene TRBD1, 6 bases. V lost 1 base to trimming and J lost 1 base, with 19 bases between them. This CDR3 contains 18 residues. Germline-derived CDR1 and CDR2 are SGHTA and FQGNSA.